This T cell receptor beta chain originates from a study of blood T cells in healthy people across ages. Germline V gives CDR1 SGDLS, CDR2 YYNGEE. CDR3 length: 14 amino acids. It was with a sample-barcoded 5' primer and a J-beta primer mix that a second PCR of about 6 to 12 cycles was run. Each CDR3 protein gets one entry after TCRdb re-called the 5' RACE reads with MiXCR. The sample shows hundreds of thousands of distinct CDR3 sequences, 20% to 30% of them seen only once. Comments on this clonotype: A junction boundary mismatches the germline segment, possibly from a read error.

This sample also belongs to another study, concerning T cells of mothers and their children.

The rearrangement joins TRBV9 to TRBJ2-3; maybe TRBD1 (6 bases). This receptor was obtained from a boy between 10 and 17 years old in good health. What was sequenced was blood. Written as DNA, the CDR3 is TGTGCCAGCAGCGCGGACAGAGACACAGAGACGCAGTATTTT. Encoded protein: CASSADRDTETQYF.